This T cell receptor beta chain was sequenced in a study of cytomegalovirus exposure and HLA in healthy donors. The CDR3 length is 15 residues. Germline trimming cut 2 bases from V and 1 base from J; bases unmatched to any gene: 5. The germline CDR1 and CDR2 sequences are SGHTA and FQGNSA. 13 Jbeta primers and 60 Vbeta primers were used for the PCR. The table came from immunoSEQ multiplex PCR; TCRdb's copy has only in-frame clones and leaves some out. The repertoire has 100,000 to 150,000 clones, 79% of them found once; the top ten carry approximately 1%. The source is a male donor in good health and CMV-seronegative. The J gene is TRBJ2-7, the V gene TRBV7-2; TRBD2 aligns across 7 bases. Sequenced: PBMCs. CDR3 sequence: CASSLSGGSSYEQYF. The DNA for the CDR3 is TGTGCCAGCAGCTTATCCGGGGGGTCTTCCTACGAGCAGTACTTC.